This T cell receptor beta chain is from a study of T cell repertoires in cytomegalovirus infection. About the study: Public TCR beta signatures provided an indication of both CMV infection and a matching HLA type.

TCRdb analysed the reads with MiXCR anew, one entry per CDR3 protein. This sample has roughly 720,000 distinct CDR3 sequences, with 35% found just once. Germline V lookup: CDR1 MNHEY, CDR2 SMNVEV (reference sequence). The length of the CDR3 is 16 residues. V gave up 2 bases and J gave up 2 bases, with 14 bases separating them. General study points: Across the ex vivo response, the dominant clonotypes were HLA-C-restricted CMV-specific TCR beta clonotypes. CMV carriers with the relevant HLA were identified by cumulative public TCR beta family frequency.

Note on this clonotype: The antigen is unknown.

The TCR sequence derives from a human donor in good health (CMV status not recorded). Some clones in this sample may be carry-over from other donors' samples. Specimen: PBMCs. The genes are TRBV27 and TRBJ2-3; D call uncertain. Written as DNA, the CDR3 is TGTGCCAGCAGTTTAGACGGACCACGGTACACAGATACGCAGTATTTT. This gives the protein CASSLDGPRYTDTQYF.